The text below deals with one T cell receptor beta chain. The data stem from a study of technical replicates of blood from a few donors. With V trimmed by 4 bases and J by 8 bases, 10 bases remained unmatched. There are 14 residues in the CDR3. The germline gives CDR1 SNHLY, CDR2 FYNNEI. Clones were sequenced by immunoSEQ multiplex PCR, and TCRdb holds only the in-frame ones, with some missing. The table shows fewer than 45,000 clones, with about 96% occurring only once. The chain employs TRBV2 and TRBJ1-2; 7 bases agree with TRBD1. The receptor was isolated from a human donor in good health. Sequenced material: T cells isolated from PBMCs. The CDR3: CASSGIGGSWGYTF. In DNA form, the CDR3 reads TGTGCCAGCAGTGGTATAGGGGGCTCTTGGGGCTACACCTTC.